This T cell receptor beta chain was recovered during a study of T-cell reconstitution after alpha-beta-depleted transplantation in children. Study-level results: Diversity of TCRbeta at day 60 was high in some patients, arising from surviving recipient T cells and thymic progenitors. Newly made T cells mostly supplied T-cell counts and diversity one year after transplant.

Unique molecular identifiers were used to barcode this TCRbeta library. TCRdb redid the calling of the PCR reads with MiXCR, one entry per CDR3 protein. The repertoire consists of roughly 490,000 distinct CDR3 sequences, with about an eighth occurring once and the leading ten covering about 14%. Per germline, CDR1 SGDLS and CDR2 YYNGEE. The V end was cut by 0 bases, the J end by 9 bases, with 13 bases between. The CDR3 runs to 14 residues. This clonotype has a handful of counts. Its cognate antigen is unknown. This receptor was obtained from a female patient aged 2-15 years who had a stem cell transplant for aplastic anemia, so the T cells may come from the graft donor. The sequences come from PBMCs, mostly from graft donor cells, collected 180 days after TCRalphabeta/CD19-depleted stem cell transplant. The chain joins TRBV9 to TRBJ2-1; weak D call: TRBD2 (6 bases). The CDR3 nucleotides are TGTGCCAGCAGCGTAGGACTCCGGGACTTTGAGCAGTTCTTC. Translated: CASSVGLRDFEQFF.